The next 27 T cell receptor beta chains were all read from a single sample in a study of blood T cell repertoires in COVID-19. TCRdb's table, derived via immunoSEQ multiplex PCR, lists solely in-frame clones and lacks some. The table has approximately 65,000 clones, roughly 85% seen once. Source material: peripheral blood. These receptors were collected from a human donor in a cohort sampled during active COVID-19.

This clone was detected only once. The V call is TRBV3-1 (or the pseudogene TRBV3-2), the J call TRBJ1-2; D is unresolved. Looked up from germline, CDR1 is LGHDT and CDR2 is YNNKEL (reference sequence). The length of the CDR3 is 13 residues. V was shortened by 7 bases and J by 2 bases, with 11 bases between the two germline ends. The CDR3, as DNA: TGTGCCAGCACCCGACCAGGCAACTATGGCTACACCTTC. Translated: CASTRPGNYGYTF.

The V and J genes are TRBV29-1 and TRBJ1-5, with D perhaps matching TRBD1 (6 bases). This CDR3 is built from 14 residues. Germline values: CDR1 SQVTM, CDR2 ANQGSEA. Trimming removed 4 bases from V and 1 base from J, with 11 bases in between. CDR3 residues: CSVATGTSNQPQHF. In DNA form, the CDR3 reads TGCAGCGTTGCTACAGGGACCAGCAATCAGCCCCAGCATTTT.

In this sample, this clone turned up once. This chain connects TRBV18 to TRBJ2-3, with 9 bases matching TRBD2. The germline V gene encodes CDR1 KGHSH and CDR2 LQKENI. The CDR3 totals 15 residues. J was trimmed by 0 bases and V by 6 bases; bases with no gene match: 4. CDR3 loop: CASSALAGSTDTQYF. CDR3 nucleotides: TGTGCCAGCTCCGCCCTAGCGGGGAGCACAGATACGCAGTATTTT.

The chain is built from TRBV6-5 and TRBJ1-1, with D possibly TRBD1 on 5 matching bases. V was cut by 6 bases and J by 0 bases, with 8 bases left in between. The germline V gene has CDR1 MNHEY and CDR2 SVGAGI. The CDR3 sequence is 13 residues long. Here the CDR3 DNA reads TGTGCCAGCAGAAGACAGTTGAACACTGAAGCTTTCTTT. Its translation: CASRRQLNTEAFF.

The chain is built from TRBV24-1 and TRBJ2-1, with a possible D match to TRBD1 (5 bases). CDR1 and CDR2 (germline): KGHDR, SFDVKD. Trimming pared 5 bases from V and 0 bases from J, leaving 10 bases between. The CDR3 consists of 15 residues. The CDR3 region is CATSARGFSYNEQFF. The CDR3 bases are TGTGCCACCAGTGCAAGGGGCTTCTCCTACAATGAGCAGTTCTTC.

The genes are TRBV11-2 and TRBJ2-2, with TRBD1 matching 9 bases. Trimming at V came to 1 base and at J to 5 bases, leaving 5 bases not matched to a gene. In germline, CDR1 is SGHAT, CDR2 FQNNGV. The CDR3 contains 16 residues. DNA for the CDR3: TGTGCCAGCAGCTTAGGGGGACAGGGAGTTACCGGGGAGCTGTTTTTT. Amino acid sequence: CASSLGGQGVTGELFF.

The J gene is TRBJ2-1, the V gene TRBV6-5; 7 bases are shared with TRBD2. Germline V gene sequence: CDR1 MNHEY, CDR2 SVGAGI. V dropped 0 bases and J dropped 4; count of bases not matched to a gene: 6. This CDR3 has 16 residues. The CDR3 nucleotides are TGTGCCAGCAGTTACTCACGTCTAGCGGTTTACAATGAGCAGTTCTTC. As protein: CASSYSRLAVYNEQFF.

V is TRBV5-1 and J is TRBJ2-7; perhaps TRBD2 as D (7 bases). The CDR3 loop spans 13 amino acids. Germline loops: CDR1 SGHRS, CDR2 YFSETQ. Trimming took 6 bases from V and 6 from J, leaving 16 bases between them. Here the CDR3 reads CASKPGGRGEQYF. In DNA form, the CDR3 reads TGCGCCAGCAAGCCGGGGGGCAGGGGCGAGCAGTACTTC. The variable domain in full, completed from reference TRBV5-1 and TRBJ2-7, reads KAGVTQTPRYLIKTRGQQVTLSCSPISGHRSVSWYQQTPGQGLQFLFEYFSETQRNKGNFPGRFSGRQFSNSRSEMNVSTLELGDSALYLCASKPGGRGEQYFGPGTRLTVT.

The chain carries TRBV27 and TRBJ1-5; TRBD1 agrees at 7 bases. The V and J ends lost 5 bases and 1 base, in that order; junction bases with no gene match: 2. The germline V gene encodes CDR1 MNHEY and CDR2 SMNVEV (reference sequence). The CDR3 sequence is 14 residues long. The CDR3 protein is CASSLQGSNQPQHF. CDR3 DNA sequence: TGTGCCAGCAGTCTACAGGGGAGCAATCAGCCCCAGCATTTT.

V gene TRBV27 combines with J gene TRBJ1-6, with D possibly matching TRBD1 (5 bases). Trimming pared 4 bases from V and 10 bases from J, leaving 14 bases between. There are 14 residues in the CDR3. CDR1 and CDR2 from the germline V gene are MNHEY and SMNVEV (reference sequence). CDR3 sequence: CASSSSRGRSPLHF. Here the CDR3 DNA reads TGTGCCAGCAGTTCTTCCCGGGGGAGATCACCCCTCCACTTT.

V usage is TRBV18 and J usage is TRBJ1-1; TRBD1 aligns across 7 bases. Germline V gene sequence: CDR1 KGHSH, CDR2 LQKENI. V lost 3 bases and J lost 4; bases outside the gene matches: 8. The CDR3 totals 15 residues. This CDR3 reads CASSPAGGSSTEAFF. The CDR3 nucleotides read TGTGCCAGCTCACCGGCAGGGGGTTCGAGCACTGAAGCTTTCTTT.

The gene calls are TRBV2 and TRBJ1-5, with D unclear. Deletions cut 8 bases from V and 2 bases from J, with 13 bases between. CDR1 is SNHLY and CDR2 is FYNNEI in the germline V gene. The CDR3 sequence is 14 residues long. In DNA, the CDR3 is TGTGCCAGCCAAAGGGAGCTGGGCAATCAGCCCCAGCATTTT. Its translation: CASQRELGNQPQHF.

This rearrangement joins TRBV18 to TRBJ2-5; possibly TRBD2 for D (5 bases). The CDR3 totals 13 residues. Looked up from germline, CDR1 is KGHSH and CDR2 is LQKENI. Trimming removed 3 bases from V and 1 base from J, with 6 bases in between. CDR3 residues: CASSPTTQETQYF. CDR3 bases: TGTGCCAGCTCACCGACTACCCAAGAGACCCAGTACTTC. Combining the CDR3 with reference TRBV18 and TRBJ2-5 gives the whole variable domain NAGVMQNPRHLVRRRGQEARLRCSPMKGHSHVYWYRQLPEEGLKFMVYLQKENIIDESGMPKERFSAEFPKEGPSILRIQQVVRGDSAAYFCASSPTTQETQYFGPGTRLLVL.

This clone was detected once. This chain connects TRBV11-3 to TRBJ2-1; 8 bases fit TRBD2. Germline CDR1 and CDR2: SGHNT and YENEEA. J gave up 10 bases and V 3 bases, and 8 bases lay outside the gene matches. This CDR3 is 14 amino acids long. CDR3 residues: CASSFAAGGQEQFF. CDR3 DNA sequence: TGTGCCAGCAGCTTTGCGGCGGGAGGACAAGAGCAGTTCTTC. The entire variable domain, with the rest obtained from reference TRBV11-3 and TRBJ2-1, is as follows: EAGVVQSPRYKIIEKKQPVAFWCNPISGHNTLYWYLQNLGQGPELLIRYENEEAVDDSQLPKDRFSAERLKGVDSTLKIQPAELGDSAVYLCASSFAAGGQEQFFGPGTRLTVL.

This rearrangement joins TRBV3-1 (or the pseudogene TRBV3-2) to TRBJ2-7; TRBD2 matches at 7 bases. This CDR3 comprises 16 residues. V trimming: 4 bases; J trimming: 2 bases; junction bases outside the gene matches: 11. Per the germline V gene, CDR1 is LGHDT and CDR2 is YNNKEL (reference sequence). This CDR3 reads CASSLTRGFRTYEQYF. As DNA, the CDR3 is TGTGCCAGCAGCCTTACGCGGGGGTTTCGGACCTACGAGCAGTACTTC.

Only one count was recorded for this clone. The gene calls are TRBV19 and TRBJ1-5; D remains unclear. The CDR3 runs to 14 residues. Germline V gene data show CDR1 as LNHDA and CDR2 as SQIVND (reference sequence). The ends were cut back, 2 bases at V and 9 bases at J, with 14 bases in the middle. CDR3 in amino acids: CASSISGVDRPQHF. The CDR3 DNA is TGTGCCAGTAGTATAAGCGGGGTTGATCGGCCCCAGCATTTT.

The chain joins TRBV5-5 to TRBJ2-1; TRBD2 agrees at 9 bases. V shed 2 bases and J 3 bases; nucleotides not matched to a gene: 6. This CDR3 has 16 amino acids. Germline V CDR1 and CDR2: SGHKS, YYEKEE (reference sequence). The DNA of the CDR3 is TGTGCCAGCAGCTTCAGGGCTAGCGGGATCTACAATGAGCAGTTCTTC. It encodes CASSFRASGIYNEQFF.

The table lists this clone with a count of one. This rearrangement joins TRBV7-2 to TRBJ2-7; the match to TRBD1 covers 7 bases. Germline CDR1 SGHTA, CDR2 FQGNSA. The CDR3 covers 15 residues. Trimming at V came to 5 bases and at J to 2 bases, leaving 9 bases not matched to a gene. The CDR3 here is CASSTLTGTTYEQYF. The CDR3 nucleotides read TGTGCCAGCAGCACCCTGACAGGGACCACCTACGAGCAGTACTTC.

The rearrangement links TRBV2 to TRBJ2-5; no clear D gene. CDR1 is SNHLY and CDR2 is FYNNEI in the germline V gene. V was cut by 6 bases and J by 7 bases, with 18 bases left in between. This CDR3 has 14 amino acids. The CDR3 sequence: CASRERNGVWTQYF. Here the CDR3 DNA reads TGTGCCAGCAGAGAACGAAACGGTGTATGGACCCAGTACTTC.

The rearrangement links TRBV9 to TRBJ1-1; 9 bases match TRBD1. The germline V gene encodes CDR1 SGDLS and CDR2 YYNGEE. After removal of 4 bases from V and 0 bases from J, the junction contained 7 bases not matched to a gene. This CDR3 region has 16 residues. CDR3 sequence reads: CASSPGQGSMNTEAFF. The CDR3 bases are TGTGCCAGCAGCCCGGGACAGGGAAGCATGAACACTGAAGCTTTCTTT.

The V gene is TRBV12-3 or TRBV12-4, the J gene TRBJ2-1; TRBD1 is a possible D gene (5 bases). The CDR3 is 12 residues long. V was clipped by 7 bases and J by 9 bases, with 13 bases between them. The CDR3 bases are TGTGCCAGCACCTCCTATGGGGCTGAGCAGTTCTTC. Protein product: CASTSYGAEQFF.

The V gene is TRBV28, the J gene TRBJ2-1; D is perhaps TRBD2 (5 bases). The ends were cut back, 3 bases at V and 5 bases at J, with 11 bases in the middle. Germline V gene lookup returns CDR1 MDHEN and CDR2 SYDVKM. There are 14 residues in the CDR3. The CDR3 is CASSFPTRNNEQFF. The CDR3 DNA follows: TGTGCCAGCAGTTTTCCCACTAGAAACAATGAGCAGTTCTTC.

The chain links TRBV11-1 to TRBJ2-5; tentatively, D is TRBD2 (5 bases). Germline CDR1 and CDR2: SGHAT and FQDESV (reference sequence). This CDR3 contains 15 residues. V lost 5 bases, J lost 2 bases, and 15 bases lay in between. The CDR3 here is CASSLLRTVQETQYF. The CDR3 DNA reads as TGTGCCAGCAGCCTCCTGCGGACTGTACAAGAGACCCAGTACTTC. The whole variable domain, filled in from reference TRBV11-1 and TRBJ2-5, reads EAEVAQSPRYKITEKSQAVAFWCDPISGHATLYWYRQILGQGPELLVQFQDESVVDDSQLPKDRFSAERLKGVDSTLKIQPAELGDSAMYLCASSLLRTVQETQYFGPGTRLLVL.

This chain joins TRBV25-1 and TRBJ1-1; no definite D call. CDR3 length: 11 amino acids. From germline, CDR1 is MGHDK and CDR2 SYGVNS. V lost 4 bases and J 5 bases, leaving 5 bases between the germline ends. The CDR3 here is CASSGQTEAFF. As DNA, the CDR3 is TGTGCCAGCAGTGGTCAGACTGAAGCTTTCTTT.

The chain joins TRBV4-2 to TRBJ1-4; TRBD1 might be the D (5 bases). Germline V lookup: CDR1 LGHNA, CDR2 YNFKEQ. Trimming pared 0 bases from V and 8 bases from J, leaving 10 bases between. CDR3 size: 14 residues. The CDR3 DNA reads TGTGCCAGCAGCCAAGATGCGGGGCTGGAAAAACTGTTTTTT. Amino acid sequence: CASSQDAGLEKLFF.

The chain combines TRBV21-1 with TRBJ2-1; whether TRBD2, the table's D call, matches the DNA was not checked. TRBV21-1 is a pseudogene segment. The CDR3 runs to 20 residues. The CDR3 DNA reads as TGTGCCAGCAGCAAAGTAAGCGGCAGGCTCGACCGACGTTCCTACAATGAGCAGTTCTTC. Its translation: CASSKVSGRLDRRSYNEQFF.

V and J are TRBV6-1 and TRBJ2-2; maybe TRBD2 (5 bases). CDR1 and CDR2 from the germline V gene are MNHNS and SASEGT. The CDR3 contains 14 residues. V lost 6 bases and J lost 3, with 11 bases in between. CDR3 region: CASRSSLYTGELFF. The CDR3 coding sequence is TGTGCCAGCAGGTCTAGCCTGTACACCGGGGAGCTGTTTTTT.